This T cell receptor beta chain was sequenced during a study of identifying expanded T cells in peripheral blood. Broader study findings: Differentially abundant clones: approximately 1.3 between replicates, just under 17 at 2 to 3 weeks, approximately 19 at four. Across healthy donors, higher total template counts meant significantly greater approximately two-week count variance.

Libraries were prepared by immunoSEQ multiplex PCR; TCRdb keeps only in-frame clonotypes and omits some of them. The sample carries tens of thousands of clones, approximately 80% recorded once. Healthy donors had no documented immune events, such as infections, while sampled. About this clone itself: Its antigen remains unknown.

The CDR3 runs to 18 residues. The V gene's germline CDR1 is MRHNA and CDR2 SNTAGT. V shed 6 bases and J 0 bases; nucleotides not matched to a gene: 13. The rearrangement joins TRBV6-4 to TRBJ1-4, with 7 bases lining up with TRBD1. The sequence derives from a person aged 18 to 75 in good health. Sequencing was done on a sample of blood. CDR3 in amino acids: CASRARQGQSTTNEKLFF. CDR3 DNA sequence: TGTGCCAGCAGGGCCCGACAGGGACAAAGCACAACTAATGAAAAACTGTTTTTT.